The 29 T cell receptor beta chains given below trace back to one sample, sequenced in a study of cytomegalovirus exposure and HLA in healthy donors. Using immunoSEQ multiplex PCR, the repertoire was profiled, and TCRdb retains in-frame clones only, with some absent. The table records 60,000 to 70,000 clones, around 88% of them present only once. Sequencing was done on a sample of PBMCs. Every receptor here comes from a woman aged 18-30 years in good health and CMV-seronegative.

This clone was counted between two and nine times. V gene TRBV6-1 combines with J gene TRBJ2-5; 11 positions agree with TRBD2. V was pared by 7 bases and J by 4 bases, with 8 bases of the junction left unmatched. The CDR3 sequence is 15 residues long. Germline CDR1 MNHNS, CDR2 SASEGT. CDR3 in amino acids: CASIGLAGGGETQYF. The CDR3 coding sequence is TGTGCCAGCATTGGTCTAGCGGGAGGAGGAGAGACCCAGTACTTC.

The CDR3 DNA reads TGTGCCAGCAGCTTTACGATACTACAGGGGCCCGAGCAGTACTTC. Amino acid sequence: CASSFTILQGPEQYF. The chain couples TRBV7-9 to TRBJ2-7; 7 bases match TRBD1. This CDR3 comprises 15 residues. Germline V CDR1 and CDR2: SEHNR, FQNEAQ (reference sequence). The V segment lost 3 bases and the J segment 6 bases; nucleotides outside the gene matches: 11.

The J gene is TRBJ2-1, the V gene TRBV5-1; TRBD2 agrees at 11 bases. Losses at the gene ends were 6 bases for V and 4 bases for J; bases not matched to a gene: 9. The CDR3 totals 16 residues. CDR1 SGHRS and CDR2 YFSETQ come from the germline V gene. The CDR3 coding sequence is TGCGCCAGCACTGGGCTAACTAGCGGGGGTTACAATGAGCAGTTCTTC. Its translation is CASTGLTSGGYNEQFF.

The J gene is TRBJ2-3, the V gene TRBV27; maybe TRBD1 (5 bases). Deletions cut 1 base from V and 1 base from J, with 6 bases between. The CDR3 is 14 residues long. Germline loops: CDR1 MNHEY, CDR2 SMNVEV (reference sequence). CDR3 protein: CASSLLQGTDTQYF. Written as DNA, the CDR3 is TGTGCCAGCAGTTTATTACAGGGCACAGATACGCAGTATTTT.

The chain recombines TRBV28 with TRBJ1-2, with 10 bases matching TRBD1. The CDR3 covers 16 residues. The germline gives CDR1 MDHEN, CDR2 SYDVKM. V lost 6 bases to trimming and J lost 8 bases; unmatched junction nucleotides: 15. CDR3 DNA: TGTGCCAGCAGCGGACGCCGGACAGGGGGTGACGAGGGCTACACCTTC. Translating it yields CASSGRRTGGDEGYTF.

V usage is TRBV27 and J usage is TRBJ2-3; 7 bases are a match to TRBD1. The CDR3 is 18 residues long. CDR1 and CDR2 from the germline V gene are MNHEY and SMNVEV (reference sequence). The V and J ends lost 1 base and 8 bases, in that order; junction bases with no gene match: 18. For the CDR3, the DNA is TGTGCCAGCAGTTTATTGGGACAGAGGACTGGAGAGGAAAGTACGCAGTATTTT. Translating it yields CASSLLGQRTGEESTQYF.

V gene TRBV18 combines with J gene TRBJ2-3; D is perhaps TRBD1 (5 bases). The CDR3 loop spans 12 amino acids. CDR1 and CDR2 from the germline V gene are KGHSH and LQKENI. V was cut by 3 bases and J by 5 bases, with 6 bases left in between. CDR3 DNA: TGTGCCAGCTCACCCCAGGGAGATACGCAGTATTTT. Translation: CASSPQGDTQYF. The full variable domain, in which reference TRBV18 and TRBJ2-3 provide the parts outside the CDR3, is NAGVMQNPRHLVRRRGQEARLRCSPMKGHSHVYWYRQLPEEGLKFMVYLQKENIIDESGMPKERFSAEFPKEGPSILRIQQVVRGDSAAYFCASSPQGDTQYFGPGTRLTVL.

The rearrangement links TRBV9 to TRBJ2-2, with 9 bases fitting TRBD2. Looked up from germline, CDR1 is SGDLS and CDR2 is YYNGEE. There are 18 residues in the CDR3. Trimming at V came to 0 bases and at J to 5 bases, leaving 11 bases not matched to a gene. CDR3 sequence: CASSVVGYSGSVTGELFF. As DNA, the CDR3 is TGTGCCAGCAGCGTAGTTGGTTATAGCGGGAGTGTAACCGGGGAGCTGTTTTTT.

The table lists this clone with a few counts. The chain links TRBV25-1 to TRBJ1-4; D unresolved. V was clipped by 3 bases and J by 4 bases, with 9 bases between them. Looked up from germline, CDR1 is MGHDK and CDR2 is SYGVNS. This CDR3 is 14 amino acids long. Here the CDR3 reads CASSDHTFNEKLFF. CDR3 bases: TGTGCCAGCAGTGACCACACCTTTAATGAAAAACTGTTTTTT.

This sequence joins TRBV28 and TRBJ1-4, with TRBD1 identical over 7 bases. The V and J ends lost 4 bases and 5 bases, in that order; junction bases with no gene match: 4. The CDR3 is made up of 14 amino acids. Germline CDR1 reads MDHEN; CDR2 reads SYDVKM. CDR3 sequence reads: CASSSGQRNEKLFF. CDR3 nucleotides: TGTGCCAGCAGTTCGGGACAGAGGAATGAAAAACTGTTTTTT.

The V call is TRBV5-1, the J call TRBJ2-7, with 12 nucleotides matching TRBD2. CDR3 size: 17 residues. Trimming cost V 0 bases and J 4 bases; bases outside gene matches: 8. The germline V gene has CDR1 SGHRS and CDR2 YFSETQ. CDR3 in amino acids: CASSLVPSGGGSYEQYF. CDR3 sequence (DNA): TGCGCCAGCAGCTTGGTCCCTAGCGGGGGGGGATCTTACGAGCAGTACTTC.

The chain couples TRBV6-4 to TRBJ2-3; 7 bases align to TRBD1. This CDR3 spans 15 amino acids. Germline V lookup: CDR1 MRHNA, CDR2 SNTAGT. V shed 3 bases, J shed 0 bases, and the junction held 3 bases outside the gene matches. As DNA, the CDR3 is TGTGCCAGCAGTGAACAGGGGTCTAGCACAGATACGCAGTATTTT. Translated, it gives CASSEQGSSTDTQYF.

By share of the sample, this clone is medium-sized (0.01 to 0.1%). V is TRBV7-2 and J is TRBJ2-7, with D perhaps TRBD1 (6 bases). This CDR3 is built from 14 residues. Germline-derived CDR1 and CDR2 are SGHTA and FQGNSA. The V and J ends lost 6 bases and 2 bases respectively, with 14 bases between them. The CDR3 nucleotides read TGTGCCAGCAGAACCGGACAGCCCACCTACGAGCAGTACTTC. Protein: CASRTGQPTYEQYF.

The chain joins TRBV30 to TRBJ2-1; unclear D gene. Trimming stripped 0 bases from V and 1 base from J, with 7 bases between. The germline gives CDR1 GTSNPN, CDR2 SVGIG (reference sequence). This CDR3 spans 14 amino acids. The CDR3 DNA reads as TGTGCCTGGAGTGTGCTAAGTTCCTACAATGAGCAGTTCTTC. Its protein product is CAWSVLSSYNEQFF.

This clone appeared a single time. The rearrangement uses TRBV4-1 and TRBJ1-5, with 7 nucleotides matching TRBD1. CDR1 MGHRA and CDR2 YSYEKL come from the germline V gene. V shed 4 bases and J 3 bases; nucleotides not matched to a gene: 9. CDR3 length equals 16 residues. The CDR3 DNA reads TGCGCCAGCAGCCGGTCGTGGACAGGATCCAATCAGCCCCAGCATTTT. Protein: CASSRSWTGSNQPQHF.

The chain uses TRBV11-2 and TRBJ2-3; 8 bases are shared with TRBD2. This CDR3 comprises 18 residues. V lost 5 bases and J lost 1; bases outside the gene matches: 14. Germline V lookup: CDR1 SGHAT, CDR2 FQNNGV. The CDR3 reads CASSHGRGGPPGTDTQYF. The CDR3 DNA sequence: TGTGCCAGCAGCCATGGACGGGGGGGCCCCCCCGGCACAGATACGCAGTATTTT. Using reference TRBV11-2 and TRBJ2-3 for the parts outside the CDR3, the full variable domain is EAGVAQSPRYKIIEKRQSVAFWCNPISGHATLYWYQQILGQGPKLLIQFQNNGVVDDSQLPKDRFSAERLKGVDSTLKIQPAKLEDSAVYLCASSHGRGGPPGTDTQYFGPGTRLTVL.

In DNA form, the CDR3 reads TGTGCCAGCAGCCGACTAGGCTACGAGCAGTACTTC. The encoded protein is CASSRLGYEQYF. This chain connects TRBV11-2 to TRBJ2-7, with D perhaps TRBD2 (6 bases). CDR1 is SGHAT, CDR2 FQNNGV, per germline. The CDR3 is made up of 12 amino acids. The V end lost 5 bases, the J end lost 3 bases, and 8 bases lay between the germline ends.

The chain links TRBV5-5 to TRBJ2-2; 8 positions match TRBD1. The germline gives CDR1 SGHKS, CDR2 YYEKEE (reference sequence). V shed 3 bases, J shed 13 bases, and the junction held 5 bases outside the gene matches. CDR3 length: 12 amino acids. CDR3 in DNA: TGTGCCAGCAGCTATTTCAGGGGGCTGCTGTTTTTT. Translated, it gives CASSYFRGLLFF.

In nucleotides, the CDR3 is TGCGCCACCAGGATGGGACTAGCGGAGAGCTCCTACGAGCAGTACTTC. It encodes CATRMGLAESSYEQYF. The chain joins TRBV10-2 to TRBJ2-7; 11 bases match TRBD2. CDR3 length equals 16 residues. Germline-derived CDR1 and CDR2 are WSHSY and SAAADI. The V segment lost 10 bases and the J segment 0 bases; nucleotides outside the gene matches: 11.

The CDR3 spells CASSLAASGSSYEQYF. DNA for the CDR3: TGTGCCAGCAGCTTAGCGGCTAGCGGGAGCTCCTACGAGCAGTACTTC. The gene calls are TRBV7-2 and TRBJ2-7, with TRBD2 matching 10 bases. The CDR3 loop spans 16 amino acids. The germline CDR1 and CDR2 sequences are SGHTA and FQGNSA. V shed 0 bases and J 0 bases; nucleotides not matched to a gene: 2. Full variable domain (outside the CDR3, taken from reference TRBV7-2 and TRBJ2-7): GAGVSQSPSNKVTEKGKDVELRCDPISGHTALYWYRQSLGQGLEFLIYFQGNSAPDKSGLPSDRFSAERTGGSVSTLTIQRTQQEDSAVYLCASSLAASGSSYEQYFGPGTRLTVT.

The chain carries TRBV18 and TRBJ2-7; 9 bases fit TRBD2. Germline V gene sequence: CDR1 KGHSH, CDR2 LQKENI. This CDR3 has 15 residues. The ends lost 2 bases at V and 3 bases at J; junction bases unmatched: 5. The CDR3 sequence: CASSPVGGGVYEQYF. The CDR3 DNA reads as TGTGCCAGCTCACCAGTCGGCGGGGGGGTCTACGAGCAGTACTTC.

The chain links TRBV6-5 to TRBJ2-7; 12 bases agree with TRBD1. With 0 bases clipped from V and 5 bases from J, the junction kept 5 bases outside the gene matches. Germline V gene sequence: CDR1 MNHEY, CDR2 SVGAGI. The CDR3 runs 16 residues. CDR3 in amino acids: CASSYSGDRGLHEQYF. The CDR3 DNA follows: TGTGCCAGCAGTTACTCGGGGGACAGGGGGCTTCACGAGCAGTACTTC.

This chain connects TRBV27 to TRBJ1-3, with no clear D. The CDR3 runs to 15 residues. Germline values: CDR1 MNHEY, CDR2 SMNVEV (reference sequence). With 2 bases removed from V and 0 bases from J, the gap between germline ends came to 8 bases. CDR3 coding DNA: TGTGCCAGCAGTTTACGTGGGCACTCTGGAAACACCATATATTTT. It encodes CASSLRGHSGNTIYF.

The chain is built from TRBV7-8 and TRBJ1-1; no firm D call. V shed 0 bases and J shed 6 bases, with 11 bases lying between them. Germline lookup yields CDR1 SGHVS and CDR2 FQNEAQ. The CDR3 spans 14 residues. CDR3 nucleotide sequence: TGTGCCAGCAGCTTAGCTACCAGGTCGGCTGAAGCTTTCTTT. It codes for CASSLATRSAEAFF.

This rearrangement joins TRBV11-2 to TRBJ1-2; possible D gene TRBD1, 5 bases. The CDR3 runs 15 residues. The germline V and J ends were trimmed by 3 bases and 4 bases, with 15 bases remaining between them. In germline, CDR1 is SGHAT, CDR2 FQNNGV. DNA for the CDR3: TGTGCCAGCAGCTTCTCCCCGCGGAGGGGCTATGGCTACACCTTC. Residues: CASSFSPRRGYGYTF.

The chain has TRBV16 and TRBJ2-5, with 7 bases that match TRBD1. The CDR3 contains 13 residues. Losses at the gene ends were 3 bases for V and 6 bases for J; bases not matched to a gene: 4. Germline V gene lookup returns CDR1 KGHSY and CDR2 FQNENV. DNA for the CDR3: TGTGCCAGCAGCCAGCCAGGGGGAAAGACCCAGTACTTC. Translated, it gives CASSQPGGKTQYF.

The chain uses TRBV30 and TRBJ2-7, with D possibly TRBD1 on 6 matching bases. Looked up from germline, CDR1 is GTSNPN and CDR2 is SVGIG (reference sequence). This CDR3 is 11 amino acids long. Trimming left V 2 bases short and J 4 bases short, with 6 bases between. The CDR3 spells CAWSTGYEQYF. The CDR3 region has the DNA TGTGCCTGGAGTACAGGGTACGAGCAGTACTTC.

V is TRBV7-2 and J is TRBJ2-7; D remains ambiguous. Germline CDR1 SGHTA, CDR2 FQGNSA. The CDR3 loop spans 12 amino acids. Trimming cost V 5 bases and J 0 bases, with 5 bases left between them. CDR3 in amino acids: CASSRVSYEQYF. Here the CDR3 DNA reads TGTGCCAGCAGCCGCGTCTCCTACGAGCAGTACTTC. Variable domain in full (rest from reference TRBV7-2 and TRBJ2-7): GAGVSQSPSNKVTEKGKDVELRCDPISGHTALYWYRQSLGQGLEFLIYFQGNSAPDKSGLPSDRFSAERTGGSVSTLTIQRTQQEDSAVYLCASSRVSYEQYFGPGTRLTVT.

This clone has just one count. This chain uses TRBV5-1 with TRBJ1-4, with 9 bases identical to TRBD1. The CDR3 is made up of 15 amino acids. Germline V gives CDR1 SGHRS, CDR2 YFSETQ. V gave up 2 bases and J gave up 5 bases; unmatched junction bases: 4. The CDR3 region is CASSLGTGRNEKLFF. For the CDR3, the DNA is TGCGCCAGCAGCTTAGGGACAGGGAGGAATGAAAAACTGTTTTTT.